The subject of this entry is one T cell receptor (beta chain). In this sample, this clonotype turned up many times. What antigen it recognizes has not been identified. Within one base of it there is no much larger clone, and no base qualities were kept. For repertoire sequencing, the TCR beta CDR3 regions were amplified from RNA transcripts. HTBI primers and the Qiagen OneStep RT-PCR kit were used in a first-round RT-PCR, which was followed by a second-round multiplex PCR, size selection and purification. Sequencing of the libraries was carried out on an Illumina HiSeq2000 in paired-end mode with 100 bp reads. Concerning the study's data processing: SOAPnuke was used to process the reads, removing any read that contained adapters or uncalled bases, had a mean Phred below 15, or lacked an exact match to the constant primer or identifier. High-quality paired reads were merged with COPE v1.2.5. Each unique nucleotide sequence was defined as a clonotype, and clonotypes were aligned to IMGT TRB V, D and J references with MiTCR v1.1. The analysis was limited to V-J combinations with a frequency above 0.0001, which together covered 99.2% of the repertoires. A TCR clonal expansion and chaos score per V-J combination was defined as the ratio of F50 clonal expansion to chaos observed in the TCRdist matrix. Features were reduced by Welch's t-statistics and random forest to approximately 12 V-J combinations, which fed a naive Bayes classifier. The similarity between thyroid and blood repertoires was quantified using the Morisita-Horn index. Clones were called with MiXCR by TCRdb after fastp trimmed the public reads at Q25, and only in-frame beta chains were retained. Identical CDR3 proteins give one entry, which carries the most common genes and DNA. TCRdb assigned the V and J calls; the authors' analysis was not used. In all, the sample holds 150,000 to 200,000 distinct CDR3 sequences, and about two fifths of those were seen once. The leading ten clones occupy around 9.3% of the sample.

Reading from cysteine to phenylalanine, the CDR3 counts 15 amino acids. The only DNA kept is the CDR3, 45 bases in frame from the first base. From the germline V gene, CDR1 is SGHTA and CDR2 is FQGNSA. V loses 3 bases at its end and J loses 9 bases; junction bases beyond the gene matches: 5. The source of the sample is a study of Graves' ophthalmopathy and Graves' hyperthyroidism (dated by TCRdb to the late 2010s). At the level of the whole study: Peripheral blood was collected before any treatment was given, at the time of initial diagnosis. The independent validation cohort included under 20 hyperthyroidism patients plus 17 patients who later progressed from hyperthyroidism to ophthalmopathy. In several hyperthyroidism patients, the T-cell repertoires found in thyroid tissue were compared with those found in blood. The study used signatures of the TCR beta repertoire to tell Graves' ophthalmopathy apart from Graves' hyperthyroidism and to predict which patients would progress to ophthalmopathy. In total, over 130 blood samples were TCR-sequenced: approximately 42 ophthalmopathy, under 80 hyperthyroidism and about 17 hyperthyroidism-to-ophthalmopathy patients. A discovery set of 100 patients (roughly 43 ophthalmopathy, about 55 stable hyperthyroidism) was enrolled to explore V-J signatures distinguishing ophthalmopathy from hyperthyroidism. After sampling, hyperthyroidism patients received methimazole starting at 30 mg daily, and ophthalmopathy patients received high-dose intravenous methylprednisolone. For training and testing, the 80 to 100 patients in the discovery cohort were randomly divided in a 7:3 ratio. Results and caveats for the whole study, not just this receptor: In validation, the model predicted ophthalmopathy progression with about 71% sensitivity and about 73% specificity; approximately 12 predicted patients were CT-confirmed with GO in a median of about 6.2 months. No statistical method was used to set the sample size in advance, and the investigators knew which group each participant was assigned to. Most of the expanded thyroid clonotypes with a frequency above 0.001 were also detected in blood, and it was suggested that the thyroid immune response may be reflected by blood repertoires. The 13-signature model separated ophthalmopathy from stable hyperthyroidism with approximately 88% sensitivity and 81.08% specificity in cross-validation, and 80%/75% in the test set.

Ophthalmopathy patients had moderately to severely active disease, Clinical Activity Score of at least 3, NOSPECS grade of at least 4, and disease duration under 3 months. Anyone with other autoimmune diseases, uncontrolled infections, pregnancy or lactation was excluded from the study. Diagnosis relied on clinical symptoms, serum thyroxine, TRAb, thyroid ultrasound and orbital computed tomography. PBMCs were isolated from about 9.1 ml of fresh peripheral blood by Ficoll-Paque density gradient centrifugation. Total RNA was extracted using Trizol reagent, and RNA quality was checked on an Agilent 2100 Bioanalyzer.

What was sequenced was peripheral blood. The clonotype was recovered from a man younger than 45 with Graves' ophthalmopathy. Donor details come from another sample of the same person, matched by shared clones. Recombination joined TRBV7-2 with TRBJ1-6; 10 central nucleotides agree with TRBD1. The DNA sequence reads TGTGCCAGCAGCTTGAGACAGGGGGCAGGTTCACCCCTCCACTTT. It translates as CASSLRQGAGSPLHF.